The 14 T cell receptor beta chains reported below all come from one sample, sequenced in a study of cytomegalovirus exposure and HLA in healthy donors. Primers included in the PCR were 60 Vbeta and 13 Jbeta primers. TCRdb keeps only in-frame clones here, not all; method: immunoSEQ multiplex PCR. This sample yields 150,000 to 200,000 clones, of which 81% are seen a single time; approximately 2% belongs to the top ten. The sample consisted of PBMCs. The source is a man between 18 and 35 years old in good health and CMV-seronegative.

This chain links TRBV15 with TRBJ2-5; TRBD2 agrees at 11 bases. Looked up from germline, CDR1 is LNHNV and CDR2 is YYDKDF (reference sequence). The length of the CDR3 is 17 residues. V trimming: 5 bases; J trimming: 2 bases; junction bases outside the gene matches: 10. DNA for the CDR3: TGTGCCACCAGCCCACACCAGGGACTAGCGGCGCAAGAGACCCAGTACTTC. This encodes CATSPHQGLAAQETQYF.

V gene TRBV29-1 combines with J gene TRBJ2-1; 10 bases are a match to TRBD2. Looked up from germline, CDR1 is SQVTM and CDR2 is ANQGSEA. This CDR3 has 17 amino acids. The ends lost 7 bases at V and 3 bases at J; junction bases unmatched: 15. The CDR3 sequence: CSGRQGLARSLYNEQFF. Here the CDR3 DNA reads TGCAGCGGGCGACAGGGACTAGCGCGTTCCCTCTACAATGAGCAGTTCTTC.

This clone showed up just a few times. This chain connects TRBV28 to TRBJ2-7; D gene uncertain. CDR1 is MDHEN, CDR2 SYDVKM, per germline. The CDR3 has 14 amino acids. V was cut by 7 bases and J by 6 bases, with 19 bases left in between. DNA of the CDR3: TGTGCCAGCACCGAAAGTAGCCCCCCTCGCGAGCAGTACTTC. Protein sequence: CASTESSPPREQYF. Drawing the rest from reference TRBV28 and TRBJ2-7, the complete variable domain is DVKVTQSSRYLVKRTGEKVFLECVQDMDHENMFWYRQDPGLGLRLIYFSYDVKMKEKGDIPEGYSVSREKKERFSLILESASTNQTSMYLCASTESSPPREQYFGPGTRLTVT.

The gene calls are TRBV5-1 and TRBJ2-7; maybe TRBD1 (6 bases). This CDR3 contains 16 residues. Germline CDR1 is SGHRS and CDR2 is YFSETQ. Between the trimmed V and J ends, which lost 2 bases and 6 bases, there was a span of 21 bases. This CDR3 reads CASSFRGQGSMGEQYF. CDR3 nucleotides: TGCGCCAGCAGCTTCAGGGGCCAGGGGTCAATGGGCGAGCAGTACTTC.

CDR3 nucleotides: TGTGCCAGCAGGCCCCCCGGGGGATTCCCCTACGAGCAGTACTTC. Protein sequence: CASRPPGGFPYEQYF. The chain couples TRBV11-2 to TRBJ2-7, with a weak D call TRBD2 (6 bases). Trimming left V 6 bases short and J 2 bases short, with 17 bases between. The length of the CDR3 is 15 residues. Germline CDR1 SGHAT, CDR2 FQNNGV.

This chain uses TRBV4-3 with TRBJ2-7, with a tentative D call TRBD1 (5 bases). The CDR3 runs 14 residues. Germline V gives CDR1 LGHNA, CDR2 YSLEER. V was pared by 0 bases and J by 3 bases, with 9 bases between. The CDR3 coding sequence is TGCGCCAGCAGCCAAGAAAGGGGAATCTACGAGCAGTACTTC. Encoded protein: CASSQERGIYEQYF.

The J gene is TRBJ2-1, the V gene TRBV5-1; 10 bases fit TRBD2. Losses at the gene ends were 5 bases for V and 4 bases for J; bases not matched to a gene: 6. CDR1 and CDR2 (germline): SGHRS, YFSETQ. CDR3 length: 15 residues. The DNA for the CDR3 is TGCGCCAGCAGTCCAGCGGGGGGGCATTACAATGAGCAGTTCTTC. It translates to CASSPAGGHYNEQFF. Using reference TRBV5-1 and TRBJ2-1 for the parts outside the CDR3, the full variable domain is KAGVTQTPRYLIKTRGQQVTLSCSPISGHRSVSWYQQTPGQGLQFLFEYFSETQRNKGNFPGRFSGRQFSNSRSEMNVSTLELGDSALYLCASSPAGGHYNEQFFGPGTRLTVL.

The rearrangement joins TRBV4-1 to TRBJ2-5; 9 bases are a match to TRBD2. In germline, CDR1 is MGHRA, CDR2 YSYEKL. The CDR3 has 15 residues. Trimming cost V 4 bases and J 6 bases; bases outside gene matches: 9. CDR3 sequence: CASSPVAGATKTQYF. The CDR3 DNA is TGCGCCAGCAGCCCGGTAGCGGGGGCTACAAAGACCCAGTACTTC.

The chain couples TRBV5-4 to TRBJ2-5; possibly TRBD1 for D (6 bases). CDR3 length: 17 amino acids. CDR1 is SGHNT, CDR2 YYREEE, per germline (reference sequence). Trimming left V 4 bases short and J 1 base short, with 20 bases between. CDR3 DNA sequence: TGTGCCAGCAGCCCCTCCCCCCGCGGACAGCTCCAAGAGACCCAGTACTTC. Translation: CASSPSPRGQLQETQYF.

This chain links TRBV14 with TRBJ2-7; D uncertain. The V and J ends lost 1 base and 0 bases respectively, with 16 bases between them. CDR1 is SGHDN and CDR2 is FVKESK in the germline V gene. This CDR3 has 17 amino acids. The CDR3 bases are TGTGCCAGCAGCCAAGGGTCCCCCTGGGCGTCCTCCTACGAGCAGTACTTC. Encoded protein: CASSQGSPWASSYEQYF.

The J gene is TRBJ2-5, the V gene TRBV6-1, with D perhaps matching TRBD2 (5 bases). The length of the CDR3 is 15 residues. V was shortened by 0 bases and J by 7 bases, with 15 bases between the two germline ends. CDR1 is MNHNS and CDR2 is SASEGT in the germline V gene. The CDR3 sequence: CASSEAGRGAGTQYF. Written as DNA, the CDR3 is TGTGCCAGCAGTGAAGCCGGTCGGGGAGCAGGGACCCAGTACTTC.

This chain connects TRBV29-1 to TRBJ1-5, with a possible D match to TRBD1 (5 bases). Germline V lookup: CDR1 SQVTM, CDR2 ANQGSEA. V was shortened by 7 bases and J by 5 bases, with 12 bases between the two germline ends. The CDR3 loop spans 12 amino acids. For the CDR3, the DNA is TGCAGCGCCCAAATAGGGGATCAGCCCCAGCATTTT. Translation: CSAQIGDQPQHF.

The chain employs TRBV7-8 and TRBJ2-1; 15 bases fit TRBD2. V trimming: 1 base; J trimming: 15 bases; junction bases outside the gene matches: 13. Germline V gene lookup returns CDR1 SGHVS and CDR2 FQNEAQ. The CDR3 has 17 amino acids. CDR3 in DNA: TGTGCCAGCAGCTTAGGTCCCGGGACTAGCGGGAGGTCCTTGGCGTTCTTC. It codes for CASSLGPGTSGRSLAFF.

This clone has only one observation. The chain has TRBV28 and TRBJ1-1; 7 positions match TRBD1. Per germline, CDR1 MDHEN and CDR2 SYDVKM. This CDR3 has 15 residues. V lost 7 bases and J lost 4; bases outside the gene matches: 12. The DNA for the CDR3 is TGTGCCAGCATTCGACGGACAGGCAGGGCCACTGAAGCTTTCTTT. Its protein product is CASIRRTGRATEAFF.